This T cell receptor beta chain was identified during a study of neurological immune-mediated disorders. TCRdb passed the 5' RACE reads through MiXCR, listing each CDR3 protein once. The sample has roughly 100,000 distinct CDR3 sequences, 10% to 12% seen once. Study-level findings and limits: The absence of shared CDR3 amino acid sequences among expanded clones across subjects suggests private repertoires in all groups.

This clonotype was counted ten times or more. Its antigen is not identified. Germline CDR1 MNHEY, CDR2 SVGAGI. Trimming cost V 5 bases and J 2 bases, with 13 bases left between them. The CDR3 consists of 14 residues. The time point denotes: longitudinal time-point 3. The source of this sequence is a female donor with HTLV-1-associated myelopathy (HAM/TSP). Sequences were obtained from PBMCs. V and J are TRBV6-5 and TRBJ2-7, with D uncertain. CDR3 in amino acids: CASSKTLGTYEQYF. As DNA, the CDR3 is TGTGCCAGCAGTAAGACCTTGGGGACCTACGAGCAGTACTTC.